The 30 T cell receptor beta chains below come from one sample, sequenced in a study of cytomegalovirus exposure and HLA in healthy donors. The PCR employed 60 Vbeta primers together with 13 Jbeta primers. Profiling relied on immunoSEQ multiplex PCR, and the TCRdb table lists in-frame clones only, not all of them. The sample includes about 67,000 clones, approximately 71% of them seen just once. Sequencing was carried out using PBMCs. The receptors shown here come from a woman aged 25-40 years in good health and CMV-seronegative.

This sequence joins TRBV10-3 and TRBJ2-7, with TRBD2 as a possible D gene (6 bases). V lost 2 bases to trimming and J lost 6 bases, with 14 bases between them. CDR3 length: 14 residues. Germline CDR1 ENHRY, CDR2 SYGVKD. CDR3 DNA: TGTGCCATCAGTGAGGTAAACCAGGGAGGCGAGCAGTACTTC. Translating gives CAISEVNQGGEQYF.

This chain uses TRBV2 with TRBJ2-5; 9 bases fit TRBD2. With V trimmed by 6 bases and J by 3 bases, 5 bases remained unmatched. CDR3 length: 14 residues. The germline CDR1 and CDR2 sequences are SNHLY and FYNNEI. DNA of the CDR3: TGTGCCAGCAGCGCGAGACTAGCGGAAGAGACCCAGTACTTC. Amino acids: CASSARLAEETQYF.

The gene calls are TRBV9 and TRBJ1-4, with D uncertain. In germline, CDR1 is SGDLS, CDR2 YYNGEE. CDR3 length: 14 residues. The germline V and J ends were trimmed by 4 bases and 8 bases, with 15 bases remaining between them. The CDR3 protein is CASSPLGRREKLFF. CDR3 in DNA: TGTGCCAGCAGCCCGCTCGGGAGAAGAGAAAAACTGTTTTTT.

The rearrangement uses TRBV9 and TRBJ2-3, with 7 bases matching TRBD2. The CDR3 loop spans 16 amino acids. Germline assignment: CDR1 SGDLS and CDR2 YYNGEE. After removal of 3 bases from V and 4 bases from J, the junction contained 11 bases not matched to a gene. The CDR3 sequence: CASSGLMGGEADTQYF. CDR3 sequence (DNA): TGTGCCAGCAGCGGCCTTATGGGGGGGGAAGCAGATACGCAGTATTTT.

By its share, this clone is medium-sized. The chain recombines TRBV6-5 with TRBJ1-1; D might be TRBD1 (6 bases). CDR3 size: 14 residues. In germline, CDR1 is MNHEY, CDR2 SVGAGI. Trimming removed 7 bases from V and 4 bases from J, with 16 bases in between. The CDR3 DNA sequence: TGTGCCAGCACCCAGGGGCCCACGAGCACTGAAGCTTTCTTT. As protein: CASTQGPTSTEAFF.

This clone was recorded a few times. The chain combines TRBV5-1 with TRBJ2-2; TRBD2 matches 9 bases. CDR1 and CDR2 (germline): SGHRS, YFSETQ. The trim removed 7 bases at V and 3 bases at J, leaving 7 bases unmatched. The CDR3 is 15 residues long. The CDR3 coding sequence is TGCGCCAGCTTTAGCGGGGGACTGGACACCGGGGAGCTGTTTTTT. This codes for CASFSGGLDTGELFF.

This sequence joins TRBV11-2 and TRBJ2-7; 12 nucleotides align to TRBD2. Trimming cost V 4 bases and J 2 bases; bases outside gene matches: 3. CDR1 SGHAT and CDR2 FQNNGV come from the germline V gene. This CDR3 comprises 15 residues. This CDR3 is CASSYGLAGPYEQYF. CDR3 DNA sequence: TGTGCCAGCAGCTACGGACTAGCGGGACCCTACGAGCAGTACTTC.

V and J are TRBV5-4 and TRBJ1-5; 12 bases map to TRBD1. The germline V gene encodes CDR1 SGHNT and CDR2 YYREEE (reference sequence). CDR3 length: 16 amino acids. V was pared by 6 bases and J by 6 bases, with 10 bases of the junction left unmatched. The CDR3 DNA is TGTGCCAGCACCTTTGTGGGACAGGGGGCTCGTCAGCCCCAGCATTTT. It translates to CASTFVGQGARQPQHF.

The chain recombines TRBV28 with TRBJ2-7; no clear D gene. With 4 bases removed from V and 3 bases from J, the gap between germline ends came to 7 bases. This CDR3 has 12 amino acids. CDR1 and CDR2 from the germline V gene are MDHEN and SYDVKM. Here the CDR3 DNA reads TGTGCCAGCAGTTCCCGACACTACGAGCAGTACTTC. Protein sequence: CASSSRHYEQYF.

The V gene is TRBV5-6, the J gene TRBJ1-2; D gene uncertain. Trimming pared 3 bases from V and 3 bases from J, leaving 9 bases between. Germline V lookup: CDR1 SGHDT, CDR2 YYEEEE. The CDR3 covers 13 residues. CDR3 loop: CASSSDIYYGYTF. CDR3 DNA: TGTGCCAGCAGCTCCGACATCTACTATGGCTACACCTTC.

The rearrangement joins TRBV25-1 to TRBJ2-2; D is possibly TRBD2 (5 bases). Germline V CDR1 and CDR2: MGHDK, SYGVNS. The CDR3 spans 14 residues. Trimming shortened V by 1 base and J by 4 bases, and 7 bases separated the two germline ends. CDR3 residues: CASSELEGTGELFF. CDR3 coding DNA: TGTGCCAGCAGTGAATTAGAGGGCACCGGGGAGCTGTTTTTT.

The J gene is TRBJ1-2, the V gene TRBV19; 7 bases agree with TRBD1. Germline V CDR1 and CDR2: LNHDA, SQIVND (reference sequence). The ends lost 3 bases at V and 2 bases at J; junction bases unmatched: 9. The CDR3 is made up of 16 amino acids. CDR3 nucleotide sequence: TGTGCCAGTAGTATGGACAGGCGAACAAAAAACTATGGCTACACCTTC. Translation: CASSMDRRTKNYGYTF.

This chain connects TRBV6-4 to TRBJ2-5, with unresolved D. This CDR3 contains 10 residues. The V end was cut by 8 bases, the J end by 5 bases, with 6 bases between. The germline V gene has CDR1 MRHNA and CDR2 SNTAGT. CDR3 loop: CASPLETQYF. The CDR3 DNA reads as TGTGCCAGCCCTCTCGAGACCCAGTACTTC.

As concerns this clone: Germline and junction disagree at one end, which may indicate a read error. The rearrangement uses TRBV7-9 and TRBJ2-1, with 7 bases aligning to TRBD1. The CDR3 covers 12 residues. Germline CDR1 SEHNR, CDR2 FQNEAQ (reference sequence). CDR3 amino acids: CSSSPDRNEQFF. The DNA for the CDR3 is TGTTCCAGCAGCCCGGACAGGAATGAGCAGTTCTTC.

This clone has a handful of counts. This chain joins TRBV11-3 and TRBJ2-7; TRBD1 is a possible D gene (6 bases). Germline values: CDR1 SGHNT, CDR2 YENEEA. Between the trimmed V and J ends, which lost 5 bases and 2 bases, there was a span of 13 bases. This CDR3 has 14 amino acids. The CDR3 reads CASSPYDRPYEQYF. CDR3 in DNA: TGTGCCAGCAGCCCATACGACAGGCCCTACGAGCAGTACTTC.

This rearrangement joins TRBV27 to TRBJ2-7, with 7 positions matching TRBD2. The CDR3 sequence is 14 residues long. Per germline, CDR1 MNHEY and CDR2 SMNVEV (reference sequence). V shed 3 bases and J 9 bases; nucleotides not matched to a gene: 11. The CDR3 DNA reads TGTGCCAGCAGTTTGAGGTCCCCGCCGGGGGGGCAGTACTTC. As protein: CASSLRSPPGGQYF.

CDR3 coding DNA: TGTGCCAGCAGCCAGAGGGCGGGGGTCACTGAAGCTTTCTTT. Protein: CASSQRAGVTEAFF. The rearrangement joins TRBV14 to TRBJ1-1; tentatively, D is TRBD1 (5 bases). Per germline, CDR1 SGHDN and CDR2 FVKESK. Trimming removed 3 bases from V and 4 bases from J, with 12 bases in between. The CDR3 extends over 14 amino acids.

V is TRBV9 and J is TRBJ2-3, with D uncertain. This CDR3 region has 16 residues. V was clipped by 3 bases and J by 1 base, with 15 bases between them. Germline V gives CDR1 SGDLS, CDR2 YYNGEE. The CDR3 nucleotides read TGTGCCAGCAGCGCCCTCGGATGGGCCGGCACAGATACGCAGTATTTT. Translation gives CASSALGWAGTDTQYF.

The gene calls are TRBV5-1 and TRBJ1-1; TRBD1 is a possible D gene (6 bases). The CDR3 covers 15 residues. V lost 3 bases and J 0 bases, leaving 12 bases between the germline ends. Germline CDR1 SGHRS, CDR2 YFSETQ. CDR3 coding DNA: TGCGCCAGCAGCTCCTCGGGACAAATGAACACTGAAGCTTTCTTT. Protein sequence: CASSSSGQMNTEAFF.

As for this clone: It may be a read error: a sequence one base away is much more abundant. Other DNA sequences from this sample encode an identical CDR3 as well. This chain links TRBV4-1 with TRBJ1-1; 8 bases match TRBD1. CDR3 length: 16 amino acids. J was trimmed by 6 bases and V by 3 bases; bases with no gene match: 12. CDR1 and CDR2 from the germline V gene are MGHRA and YSYEKL. Here the CDR3 reads CASSQGGDRYLPEAFF. In DNA form, the CDR3 reads TGCGCCAGCAGCCAGGGGGGGGACAGGTACCTTCCTGAAGCTTTCTTT.

Written as DNA, the CDR3 is TGTGCCAGCAGCCCCGTCTCTGGAAACACCATATATTTT. This codes for CASSPVSGNTIYF. This chain links TRBV9 with TRBJ1-3; no definite D call. The CDR3 length is 13 residues. In germline, CDR1 is SGDLS, CDR2 YYNGEE. The V gene lost 4 bases and the J gene lost 0 bases, with 5 bases spanning the gap.

The rearrangement uses TRBV19 and TRBJ2-2, with 12 bases lining up with TRBD2. In germline, CDR1 is LNHDA, CDR2 SQIVND (reference sequence). This CDR3 spans 15 amino acids. Germline trimming cut 6 bases from V and 5 bases from J; bases unmatched to any gene: 4. CDR3 protein: CASSKTSGGTGELFF. CDR3 nucleotides: TGTGCCAGTAGCAAGACTAGCGGGGGAACCGGGGAGCTGTTTTTT.

V is TRBV5-4 and J is TRBJ2-7, with TRBD1 matching over 10 bases. The germline gives CDR1 SGHNT, CDR2 YYREEE (reference sequence). Trimming cost V 4 bases and J 3 bases; bases outside gene matches: 4. The CDR3 covers 14 residues. CDR3 nucleotides: TGTGCCAGCAGCCCCGGGACAGGGGACTACGAGCAGTACTTC. This encodes CASSPGTGDYEQYF. Drawing the rest from reference TRBV5-4 and TRBJ2-7, the complete variable domain is ETGVTQSPTHLIKTRGQQVTLRCSSQSGHNTVSWYQQALGQGPQFIFQYYREEENGRGNFPPRFSGLQFPNYSSELNVNALELDDSALYLCASSPGTGDYEQYFGPGTRLTVT.

V gene TRBV14 combines with J gene TRBJ1-2; 7 bases fit TRBD1. V trimming: 4 bases; J trimming: 4 bases; junction bases outside the gene matches: 6. The CDR3 spans 14 residues. From germline, CDR1 is SGHDN and CDR2 FVKESK. This chain's CDR3 is CASSRMTGIYGYTF. CDR3 nucleotide sequence: TGTGCCAGCAGCCGAATGACAGGGATCTATGGCTACACCTTC.

The gene calls are TRBV5-5 and TRBJ1-1; D is unresolved. This CDR3 has 12 residues. Trimming pared 3 bases from V and 3 bases from J, leaving 6 bases between. The germline V gene encodes CDR1 SGHKS and CDR2 YYEKEE (reference sequence). The CDR3 DNA sequence: TGTGCCAGCAGCTATGCGGACACTGAAGCTTTCTTT. Its translation is CASSYADTEAFF.

V is TRBV27 and J is TRBJ2-3, with 10 bases aligning to TRBD2. This CDR3 contains 16 residues. In germline, CDR1 is MNHEY, CDR2 SMNVEV (reference sequence). V lost 6 bases to trimming and J lost 2 bases; unmatched junction nucleotides: 8. CDR3: CASRPVSGGATDTQYF. In DNA form, the CDR3 reads TGTGCCAGCAGACCTGTAAGCGGGGGGGCCACAGATACGCAGTATTTT.

This rearrangement joins TRBV5-1 to TRBJ2-5; TRBD1 matches at 8 bases. With 1 base clipped from V and 9 bases from J, the junction kept 8 bases outside the gene matches. Germline loops: CDR1 SGHRS, CDR2 YFSETQ. The CDR3 spans 14 residues. The CDR3 DNA reads TGCGCCAGCAGCTTGACAACACTACAGGGGGCCCAGTACTTC. This gives the protein CASSLTTLQGAQYF.

The chain employs TRBV11-3 and TRBJ2-7; D perhaps matches TRBD2 (8 bases). This CDR3 has 16 residues. Germline CDR1 SGHNT, CDR2 YENEEA. Between the trimmed V and J ends, which lost 0 bases and 0 bases, there was a span of 12 bases. The CDR3 nucleotides read TGTGCCAGCAGCTTAGATAGCGGGACAGCCTCCTACGAGCAGTACTTC. Residues: CASSLDSGTASYEQYF. Full variable domain (missing parts from reference TRBV11-3 and TRBJ2-7): EAGVVQSPRYKIIEKKQPVAFWCNPISGHNTLYWYLQNLGQGPELLIRYENEEAVDDSQLPKDRFSAERLKGVDSTLKIQPAELGDSAVYLCASSLDSGTASYEQYFGPGTRLTVT.

The V call is TRBV7-8, the J call TRBJ2-7; 7 nucleotides match TRBD1. The germline CDR1 and CDR2 sequences are SGHVS and FQNEAQ. Trimming cost V 1 base and J 0 bases; bases outside gene matches: 6. This CDR3 is 16 amino acids long. CDR3 amino acids: CASSLGGGQASYEQYF. DNA of the CDR3: TGTGCCAGCAGCTTAGGCGGAGGACAGGCCTCCTACGAGCAGTACTTC. Full variable domain (rest looked up from reference TRBV7-8 and TRBJ2-7): GAGVSQSPRYKVAKRGQDVALRCDPISGHVSLFWYQQALGQGPEFLTYFQNEAQLDKSGLPSDRFFAERPEGSVSTLKIQRTQQEDSAVYLCASSLGGGQASYEQYFGPGTRLTVT.

This clone was seen only a few times. J is TRBJ1-1 and V is TRBV25-1; 10 bases align to TRBD1. V lost 6 bases and J lost 4; bases outside the gene matches: 5. Per germline, CDR1 MGHDK and CDR2 SYGVNS. The CDR3 extends over 14 amino acids. The CDR3 DNA reads TGTGCCAGCAGATCCCGGGACAGGGGCACTGAAGCTTTCTTT. It codes for CASRSRDRGTEAFF.